This paragraph covers one T cell receptor beta chain sequence. The RNA input was 0.5 to 1 ug, and it was reverse transcribed with random hexamers. By means of immunoSEQ multiplex PCR, TCR beta CDR3 spanning 54 Vbeta and 13 Jbeta underwent amplification. TCRdb reprocessed the immunoSEQ multiplex PCR reads via MiXCR and lists one record per CDR3 protein. The table lists over 130,000 distinct CDR3 sequences, about 95% of them singletons. The sample comes from a study of CD8 T cells in Susac syndrome. Study overall: Susac syndrome patients were untreated, on corticosteroids with some adding intravenous immunoglobulin, or on intravenous immunoglobulin only.

TEMRA cells were enriched by FACS, and CD4+ and CD8+ T cells were negatively isolated. The CDR3 covers 17 residues. CDR1 is SGHVS and CDR2 is FNYEAQ in the germline V gene. V dropped 5 bases and J dropped 2; count of bases not matched to a gene: 10. The receptor was isolated from a human donor with Susac syndrome. V gene TRBV7-6 combines with J gene TRBJ2-7; 12 nucleotides line up with TRBD2. Sequencing was performed on CD4+ T cells from PBMCs. CDR3: CASSPFLTSGSPYEQYF. The CDR3 nucleotides read TGTGCCAGCAGCCCTTTCCTGACTAGCGGGAGCCCCTACGAGCAGTACTTC.